Below, 26 T cell receptor beta chains from the same sample are listed, as sequenced in a study of T cells in Graves' hyperthyroidism and ophthalmopathy. Amplification of TCR beta CDR3 regions used RNA as the template. RT-PCR in the first round (using the HTBI primer set) targeted the TCR CDR3. Each CDR3 protein is one row after TCRdb ran MiXCR on the multiplex PCR reads. Of some 580,000 distinct CDR3 sequences listed, about 16% were seen once; the top ten hold more than 3%. The specimen sequenced was blood. The receptors were sampled from a middle-aged woman with Graves' ophthalmopathy.

This clonotype has a handful of counts. The chain uses TRBV7-9 and TRBJ1-2; D gene unclear. V lost 6 bases, J lost 7 bases, and 12 bases lay in between. The CDR3 consists of 12 residues. CDR1 is SEHNR and CDR2 is FQNEAQ in the germline V gene (reference sequence). The CDR3 sequence is CASSPLGGGYTF. The DNA of the CDR3 is TGTGCCAGCAGTCCGCTAGGCGGTGGCTACACCTTC.

The V and J genes are TRBV9 and TRBJ2-3; 7 nucleotides match TRBD1. V dropped 4 bases and J dropped 6; count of bases not matched to a gene: 5. From germline, CDR1 is SGDLS and CDR2 YYNGEE. The CDR3 loop spans 13 amino acids. CDR3 bases: TGTGCCAGCAGCTTCACAGGGGAGGATACGCAGTATTTT. Amino acid sequence: CASSFTGEDTQYF.

In this sample, this clonotype turned up many times. The rearrangement uses TRBV7-9 and TRBJ2-7; D is uncertain. CDR1 and CDR2 (germline): SEHNR, FQNEAQ (reference sequence). The CDR3 covers 12 residues. V lost 6 bases and J lost 2, with 8 bases in between. CDR3 sequence (DNA): TGTGCCAGCAGTAGGATCCCCTACGAGCAGTACTTC. This sequence encodes CASSRIPYEQYF.

The CDR3 bases are TGCAGTGCAGGGGTGTCTAGCGGGAGTGTAGTTGGGGAGCTGTTTTTT. This translates into CSAGVSSGSVVGELFF. The gene calls are TRBV20-1 and TRBJ2-2; TRBD2 agrees at 10 bases. V trimming: 6 bases; J trimming: 8 bases; junction bases outside the gene matches: 15. The CDR3 loop spans 16 amino acids. Germline V gives CDR1 DFQATT, CDR2 SNEGSKA (reference sequence).

The sample holds one count of this clonotype. A much larger clone sits a single nucleotide away, making a read error possible. The genes are TRBV7-2 and TRBJ2-3; 10 bases map to TRBD2. This CDR3 is built from 16 residues. Germline CDR1 reads SGHTA; CDR2 reads FQGNSA. CDR3 residues: CASSLGPSGGTETQYF. The CDR3 nucleotides read TGTGCCAGCAGCTTAGGCCCTAGCGGGGGCACAGAAACGCAGTATTTT.

This clonotype appeared many times. The rearrangement joins TRBV12-3 or TRBV12-4 to TRBJ1-3; tentative D call: TRBD1 (6 bases). The CDR3 spans 14 residues. Trimming cost V 3 bases and J 4 bases, with 10 bases left between them. CDR3 bases: TGTGCCAGCAGTTTCGGGGGGCCCGGAAACACCATATATTTT. This sequence encodes CASSFGGPGNTIYF.

This clonotype was seen more than once but under ten times. The rearrangement uses TRBV20-1 and TRBJ2-1, with 8 bases identical to TRBD2. Germline values: CDR1 DFQATT, CDR2 SNEGSKA (reference sequence). V dropped 5 bases and J dropped 2; count of bases not matched to a gene: 8. CDR3 length equals 15 residues. DNA for the CDR3: TGCAGTGCTCGGGAGGTCGGGGGGGCCTACAATGAGCAGTTCTTC. This gives the protein CSAREVGGAYNEQFF.

The sample holds a few counts of this clonotype. This sequence joins TRBV6-1 and TRBJ2-1; TRBD1 matches at 7 bases. This CDR3 contains 17 residues. V shed 4 bases and J 2 bases; nucleotides not matched to a gene: 11. Germline V lookup: CDR1 MNHNS, CDR2 SASEGT. CDR3 sequence (DNA): TGTGCCAGCAGTGCCGCCCTGGACAGGATTCCCTACAATGAGCAGTTCTTC. Amino acid sequence: CASSAALDRIPYNEQFF.

This clonotype appeared many times. The chain has TRBV7-8 and TRBJ1-5; D gene ambiguous. Per the germline V gene, CDR1 is SGHVS and CDR2 is FQNEAQ. Trimming stripped 5 bases from V and 4 bases from J, with 6 bases between. The CDR3 has 12 amino acids. CDR3 in DNA: TGTGCCAGCAGCATCACTAATCAGCCCCAGCATTTT. It specifies CASSITNQPQHF.

V usage is TRBV5-1 and J usage is TRBJ1-1; TRBD1 matches 7 bases. Germline V gene sequence: CDR1 SGHRS, CDR2 YFSETQ. V dropped 4 bases and J dropped 1; count of bases not matched to a gene: 7. CDR3 length: 15 residues. As DNA, the CDR3 is TGCGCCAGCAGCCCGGGACAGACTTGGAACACTGAAGCTTTCTTT. It encodes CASSPGQTWNTEAFF. The full variable domain, in which reference TRBV5-1 and TRBJ1-1 provide the parts outside the CDR3, is KAGVTQTPRYLIKTRGQQVTLSCSPISGHRSVSWYQQTPGQGLQFLFEYFSETQRNKGNFPGRFSGRQFSNSRSEMNVSTLELGDSALYLCASSPGQTWNTEAFFGQGTRLTVV.

The V and J genes are TRBV10-1 and TRBJ2-1; unclear D gene. Between the trimmed V and J ends, which lost 3 bases and 5 bases, there was a span of 8 bases. This CDR3 spans 13 amino acids. Germline lookup yields CDR1 WNHNN and CDR2 SYGVQD (reference sequence). CDR3 sequence (DNA): TGCGCCAGCAGTGACCAAGGGCACAATGAGCAGTTCTTC. It is translated as CASSDQGHNEQFF.

This chain uses TRBV10-2 with TRBJ2-1; unclear D gene. The CDR3 covers 13 residues. V lost 3 bases and J 8 bases, leaving 11 bases between the germline ends. Germline V gives CDR1 WSHSY, CDR2 SAAADI. CDR3 sequence: CASSEASRDEQFF. DNA of the CDR3: TGCGCCAGCAGTGAAGCTAGTCGGGATGAGCAGTTCTTC.

The chain is built from TRBV28 and TRBJ2-2; D call uncertain. Germline V lookup: CDR1 MDHEN, CDR2 SYDVKM. V was cut by 1 base and J by 1 base, with 7 bases left in between. The CDR3 is made up of 15 amino acids. DNA for the CDR3: TGTGCCAGCAGTTTATTGACCCTGAACACCGGGGAGCTGTTTTTT. Protein product: CASSLLTLNTGELFF.

This clonotype was counted at least ten times. CDR3 residues: CASSFRLAGTETQYF. The CDR3 bases are TGTGCCAGCAGTTTTCGTCTAGCGGGGACTGAGACCCAGTACTTC. This chain links TRBV12-3 or TRBV12-4 with TRBJ2-5; TRBD2 agrees at 9 bases. V was pared by 3 bases and J by 5 bases, with 7 bases of the junction left unmatched. CDR3 length: 15 amino acids.

The V and J genes are TRBV4-1 and TRBJ2-7; D remains ambiguous. This CDR3 has 15 amino acids. Trimming stripped 0 bases from V and 0 bases from J, with 9 bases between. Germline V CDR1 and CDR2: MGHRA, YSYEKL. CDR3 nucleotide sequence: TGCGCCAGCAGCCAAGAACCAAGCAGCTCCTACGAGCAGTACTTC. It translates to CASSQEPSSSYEQYF.

This clonotype was seen at least ten times. The V call is TRBV18, the J call TRBJ2-1; TRBD2 agrees at 8 bases. V lost 3 bases and J lost 6; bases outside the gene matches: 4. The CDR3 contains 14 residues. From germline, CDR1 is KGHSH and CDR2 LQKENI. CDR3 nucleotide sequence: TGTGCCAGCTCACCCCCCGGGGGGGCCAATGAGCAGTTCTTC. Translating it yields CASSPPGGANEQFF. The full variable domain, in which reference TRBV18 and TRBJ2-1 provide the parts outside the CDR3, is NAGVMQNPRHLVRRRGQEARLRCSPMKGHSHVYWYRQLPEEGLKFMVYLQKENIIDESGMPKERFSAEFPKEGPSILRIQQVVRGDSAAYFCASSPPGGANEQFFGPGTRLTVL.

The chain recombines TRBV20-1 with TRBJ1-4, with D uncertain. The CDR3 runs 14 residues. Trimming cost V 6 bases and J 3 bases, with 14 bases left between them. The V gene's germline CDR1 is DFQATT and CDR2 SNEGSKA (reference sequence). As DNA, the CDR3 is TGCAGTGCCCCCTTTGGTGTGGCTAATGAAAAACTGTTTTTT. Protein sequence: CSAPFGVANEKLFF.

CDR3 sequence (DNA): TGTGCCAGCAGTTCCCTAGGGACAGGGCTTGAAAAACTGTTTTTT. This gives the protein CASSSLGTGLEKLFF. The rearrangement uses TRBV28 and TRBJ1-4; 9 bases are a match to TRBD1. After removal of 4 bases from V and 7 bases from J, the junction contained 7 bases not matched to a gene. The CDR3 spans 15 residues. CDR1 is MDHEN and CDR2 is SYDVKM in the germline V gene.

Turning to this clonotype: One end of the junction fails to match germline, which may point to a read error. This sequence joins TRBV5-1 and TRBJ2-5; 10 nucleotides line up with TRBD2. Germline assignment: CDR1 SGHRS and CDR2 YFSETQ. This CDR3 region has 15 residues. The CDR3 region has the DNA TGTGCCAGCAGCCCCGGACTAGCGGCGCAAGAGACCCAGTACTTC. Its translation: CASSPGLAAQETQYF.

This clonotype has a handful of counts. This chain links TRBV19 with TRBJ1-1; 8 nucleotides agree with TRBD1. J gave up 13 bases and V 5 bases, and 21 bases lay outside the gene matches. Germline lookup yields CDR1 LNHDA and CDR2 SQIVND (reference sequence). The CDR3 length is 16 residues. The CDR3 spells CASSANPGQVELSGFF. In nucleotides, the CDR3 is TGTGCCAGTAGTGCAAACCCGGGACAGGTAGAACTGAGTGGTTTCTTT.

This clonotype has at least ten counts. The chain uses TRBV2 and TRBJ2-1; D ambiguous. Trimming removed 4 bases at V and 6 bases at J, with 13 bases between. Germline loops: CDR1 SNHLY, CDR2 FYNNEI. The CDR3 is 14 amino acids. The CDR3 region is CASSAGQQRNEQFF. CDR3 bases: TGTGCCAGCAGTGCGGGTCAGCAGCGCAATGAGCAGTTCTTC.

This clonotype was recorded at least ten times. The V gene is TRBV28, the J gene TRBJ2-5, with D possibly TRBD1 on 6 matching bases. This CDR3 is built from 13 residues. V lost 7 bases and J lost 4, with 13 bases in between. Germline CDR1 and CDR2: MDHEN and SYDVKM. CDR3 bases: TGTGCCAGCATCCACAGGGTTGGAGAGACCCAGTACTTC. Encoded protein: CASIHRVGETQYF.

This chain uses TRBV7-9 with TRBJ2-5; D gene uncertain. There are 16 residues in the CDR3. Trimming took 1 base from V and 5 from J, leaving 17 bases between them. The germline CDR1 and CDR2 sequences are SEHNR and FQNEAQ (reference sequence). CDR3 residues: CASSLGLASAGETQYF. CDR3 nucleotide sequence: TGTGCCAGCAGCTTAGGGTTGGCCAGCGCCGGGGAGACCCAGTACTTC. Variable domain in full (rest from reference TRBV7-9 and TRBJ2-5): DTGVSQNPRHKITKRGQNVTFRCDPISEHNRLYWYRQTLGQGPEFLTYFQNEAQLEKSRLLSDRFSAERPKGSFSTLEIQRTEQGDSAMYLCASSLGLASAGETQYFGPGTRLLVL.

This clonotype was observed many times. One end of the junction fails to match germline, which may point to a read error. The gene calls are TRBV5-1 and TRBJ2-5, with D hard to call. The CDR3 spans 14 residues. Germline lookup yields CDR1 SGHRS and CDR2 YFSETQ. The CDR3 nucleotides read TGTGCCAGCAGTTTAGGTGGGGTCCAAGAGACCCAGTACTTC. It encodes CASSLGGVQETQYF.

This clonotype showed up many times. J is TRBJ1-1 and V is TRBV12-3 or TRBV12-4; the match to TRBD1 covers 7 bases. V lost 4 bases, J lost 6 bases, and 2 bases stayed unmatched. CDR3 length: 12 residues. Here the CDR3 reads CASSYRGAEAFF. The CDR3 nucleotides are TGTGCCAGCAGTTACAGGGGTGCTGAAGCTTTCTTT.

The table lists this clonotype with many counts. The chain has TRBV10-3 and TRBJ2-2; 8 positions agree with TRBD2. The CDR3 spans 16 residues. CDR1 and CDR2 from the germline V gene are ENHRY and SYGVKD. The V gene end was trimmed by 7 bases and the J gene end by 0 bases; junction bases not matched to a gene: 7. The CDR3 region is CAIIHTSGPNTGELFF. The CDR3 bases are TGTGCCATCATACATACTAGCGGTCCGAACACCGGGGAGCTGTTTTTT.